These 7 T cell receptor beta chains originate from one sample sequenced in a study of T-cell reconstitution after alpha-beta-depleted transplantation in children. During its preparation, the TCRbeta library received unique molecular identifiers. TCRdb redid the calling of the PCR reads with MiXCR, one entry per CDR3 protein. The table lists some 100,000 distinct CDR3 sequences, around 15% of them singletons. Sequenced material: PBMCs, mostly from graft donor cells, taken 180 days after TCRalphabeta/CD19-depleted stem cell transplant. The receptors derive from a male patient between 2 and 15 years old who had a stem cell transplant for acute lymphoblastic leukemia, so the T cells may come from the graft donor.

The CDR3 is CASSLGGGGNYNEQFF. The CDR3 nucleotides read TGTGCCAGCAGCTTAGGGGGGGGGGGAAACTACAATGAGCAGTTCTTC. The genes are TRBV11-2 and TRBJ2-1, with 7 bases matching TRBD2. Germline V gene data show CDR1 as SGHAT and CDR2 as FQNNGV. J lost 3 bases, V lost 1 base, and 6 bases had no gene match. The CDR3 contains 16 residues. The full variable domain, its missing parts supplied by reference TRBV11-2 and TRBJ2-1, is EAGVAQSPRYKIIEKRQSVAFWCNPISGHATLYWYQQILGQGPKLLIQFQNNGVVDDSQLPKDRFSAERLKGVDSTLKIQPAKLEDSAVYLCASSLGGGGNYNEQFFGPGTRLTVL.

This clonotype was seen ten or more times. The rearrangement uses TRBV7-9 and TRBJ2-7; perhaps D is TRBD1 or TRBD2 (5 bases each). The V end lost 6 bases, the J end lost 0 bases, and 18 bases lay between the germline ends. The CDR3 loop spans 16 amino acids. Germline CDR1 is SEHNR and CDR2 is FQNEAQ (reference sequence). CDR3 nucleotide sequence: TGTGCCAGCAGACCTACCCGGGACCGGAGCTCCTACGAGCAGTACTTC. It translates to CASRPTRDRSSYEQYF. Full variable domain (missing parts from reference TRBV7-9 and TRBJ2-7): DTGVSQNPRHKITKRGQNVTFRCDPISEHNRLYWYRQTLGQGPEFLTYFQNEAQLEKSRLLSDRFSAERPKGSFSTLEIQRTEQGDSAMYLCASRPTRDRSSYEQYFGPGTRLTVT.

The V call is TRBV27, the J call TRBJ2-1; D gene ambiguous. Germline CDR1 is MNHEY and CDR2 is SMNVEV (reference sequence). There are 12 residues in the CDR3. Trimming shortened V by 3 bases and J by 6 bases, and 6 bases separated the two germline ends. For the CDR3, the DNA is TGTGCCAGCAGTTTGAACTTCAATGAGCAGTTCTTC. Translated, it gives CASSLNFNEQFF.

This clonotype turned up a few times. The chain uses TRBV20-1 and TRBJ2-3; D may be TRBD2 (6 bases). The CDR3 is made up of 14 amino acids. V was shortened by 1 base and J by 1 base, with 9 bases between the two germline ends. The germline CDR1 and CDR2 sequences are DFQATT and SNEGSKA (reference sequence). CDR3 DNA: TGCAGTGCTAGAGGGGGACTGGGCACAGATACGCAGTATTTT. It encodes CSARGGLGTDTQYF.

This clonotype was observed at least ten times. The J gene is TRBJ2-2, the V gene TRBV4-3, with 10 nucleotides matching TRBD2. V lost 0 bases and J lost 2; bases outside the gene matches: 6. The germline V gene encodes CDR1 LGHNA and CDR2 YSLEER. The CDR3 covers 18 residues. The CDR3 DNA reads as TGCGCCAGCAGCCAAGAATGGCTAGCGGGGGCCAACACCGGGGAGCTGTTTTTT. Protein product: CASSQEWLAGANTGELFF.

This clonotype was counted many times. CDR3 loop: CASSGAGEKLFF. The CDR3 bases are TGTGCCAGCAGTGGGGCAGGCGAAAAACTGTTTTTT. This chain links TRBV2 with TRBJ1-4; D gene ambiguous. CDR1 is SNHLY and CDR2 is FYNNEI in the germline V gene. This CDR3 has 12 residues. Trimming pared 4 bases from V and 8 bases from J, leaving 8 bases between.

There are a few counts of this clonotype. The gene calls are TRBV28 and TRBJ2-3; D call uncertain. The V end was cut by 11 bases, the J end by 2 bases, with 11 bases between. Germline loops: CDR1 MDHEN, CDR2 SYDVKM. The CDR3 is made up of 12 amino acids. The CDR3: CAVGSATDTQYF. CDR3 sequence (DNA): TGTGCCGTTGGCTCTGCCACAGATACGCAGTATTTT.